This T cell receptor beta chain was identified in a study of blood T cell repertoires in COVID-19. The data were produced by immunoSEQ multiplex PCR, yet TCRdb's version contains in-frame clones alone and is incomplete. This sample has 300,000 to 400,000 clones, with about 90% found just once. The CDR3 is made up of 16 amino acids. The germline V gene has CDR1 SGHAT and CDR2 FQNNGV. Trimming at V came to 1 base and at J to 2 bases, leaving 4 bases not matched to a gene. Source material: peripheral blood. The TCR was taken from a woman between 50 and 59 years old with COVID-19, enrolled during active disease. V usage is TRBV11-2 and J usage is TRBJ2-1; 8 bases line up with TRBD2. CDR3 nucleotide sequence: TGTGCCAGCAGCTTAGGGGAGCGGGAGCCCTACAATGAGCAGTTCTTC. This translates into CASSLGEREPYNEQFF.